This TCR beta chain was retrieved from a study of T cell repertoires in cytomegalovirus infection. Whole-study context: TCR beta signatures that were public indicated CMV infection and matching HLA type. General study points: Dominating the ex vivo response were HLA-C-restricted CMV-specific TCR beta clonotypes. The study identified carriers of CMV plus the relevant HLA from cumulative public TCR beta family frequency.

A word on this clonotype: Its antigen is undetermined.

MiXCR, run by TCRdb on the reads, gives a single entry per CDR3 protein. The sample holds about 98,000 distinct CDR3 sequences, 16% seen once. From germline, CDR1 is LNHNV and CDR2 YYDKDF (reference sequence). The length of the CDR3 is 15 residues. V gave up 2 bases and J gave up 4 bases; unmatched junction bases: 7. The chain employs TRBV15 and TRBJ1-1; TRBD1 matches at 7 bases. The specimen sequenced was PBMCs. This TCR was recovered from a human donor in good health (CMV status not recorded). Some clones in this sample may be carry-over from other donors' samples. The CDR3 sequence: CATSRYRGYGTEAFF. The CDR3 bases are TGTGCCACCAGCAGATACAGGGGCTACGGCACTGAAGCTTTCTTT.